This T cell receptor beta chain comes out of a study of blood T cell repertoires in COVID-19. The data were produced by immunoSEQ multiplex PCR, yet TCRdb's version contains in-frame clones alone and is incomplete. The sample lists 80,000 to 100,000 clones; around three quarters were seen once. The germline V gene encodes CDR1 MNHEY and CDR2 SMNVEV (reference sequence). V lost 5 bases and J lost 9; bases outside the gene matches: 5. The CDR3 is 14 residues long. The TCR originated in a woman aged 70 to 79 with acute or convalescent COVID-19. The chain is built from TRBV27 and TRBJ1-6, with 9 bases identical to TRBD1. Sequencing used peripheral blood. CDR3 bases: TGTGCCAGCAGTACAGGGGGCGGGAGTTCACCCCTCCACTTT. Protein product: CASSTGGGSSPLHF.